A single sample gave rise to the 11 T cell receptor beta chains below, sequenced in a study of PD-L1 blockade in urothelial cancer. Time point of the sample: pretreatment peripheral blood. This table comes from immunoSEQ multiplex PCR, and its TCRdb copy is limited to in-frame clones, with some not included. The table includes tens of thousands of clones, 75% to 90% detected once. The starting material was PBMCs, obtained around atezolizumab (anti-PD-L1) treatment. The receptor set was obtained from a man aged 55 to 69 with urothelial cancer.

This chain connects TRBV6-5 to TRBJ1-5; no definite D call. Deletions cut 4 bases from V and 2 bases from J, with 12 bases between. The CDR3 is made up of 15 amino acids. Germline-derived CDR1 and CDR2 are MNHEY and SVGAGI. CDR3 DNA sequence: TGTGCCAGCAGTTGGGCGGGCACAGGCAATCAGCCCCAGCATTTT. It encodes CASSWAGTGNQPQHF.

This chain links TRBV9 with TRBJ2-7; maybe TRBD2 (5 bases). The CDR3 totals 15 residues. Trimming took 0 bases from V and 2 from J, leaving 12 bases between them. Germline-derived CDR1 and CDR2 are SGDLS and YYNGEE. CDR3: CASSVEVGGAYEQYF. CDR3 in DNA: TGTGCCAGCAGCGTAGAAGTCGGAGGAGCCTACGAGCAGTACTTC.

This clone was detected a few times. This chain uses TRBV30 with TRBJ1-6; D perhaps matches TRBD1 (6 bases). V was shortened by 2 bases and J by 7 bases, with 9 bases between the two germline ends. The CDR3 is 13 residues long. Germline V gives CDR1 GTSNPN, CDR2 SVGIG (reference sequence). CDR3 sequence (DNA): TGTGCCTGGAGTAGGGGGAGAAATTCACCCCTCCACTTT. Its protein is CAWSRGRNSPLHF.

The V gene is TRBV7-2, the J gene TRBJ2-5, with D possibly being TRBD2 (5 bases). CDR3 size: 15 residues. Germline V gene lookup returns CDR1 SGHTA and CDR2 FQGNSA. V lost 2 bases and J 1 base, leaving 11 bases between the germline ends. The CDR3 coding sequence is TGTGCCAGCAGCTTAACCCTAGCAACCCAAGAGACCCAGTACTTC. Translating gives CASSLTLATQETQYF.

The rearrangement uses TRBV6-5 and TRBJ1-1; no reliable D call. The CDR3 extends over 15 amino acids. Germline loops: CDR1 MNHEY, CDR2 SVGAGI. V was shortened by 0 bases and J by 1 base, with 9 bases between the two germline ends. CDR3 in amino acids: CASSYSVGRNTEAFF. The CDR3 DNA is TGTGCCAGCAGTTACTCGGTGGGCAGGAACACTGAAGCTTTCTTT.

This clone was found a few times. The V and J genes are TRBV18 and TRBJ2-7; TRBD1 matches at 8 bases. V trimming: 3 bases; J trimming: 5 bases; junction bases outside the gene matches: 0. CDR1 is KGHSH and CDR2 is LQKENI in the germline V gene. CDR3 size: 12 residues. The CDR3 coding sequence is TGTGCCAGCTCACCGACAGGGGACGAGCAGTACTTC. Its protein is CASSPTGDEQYF.

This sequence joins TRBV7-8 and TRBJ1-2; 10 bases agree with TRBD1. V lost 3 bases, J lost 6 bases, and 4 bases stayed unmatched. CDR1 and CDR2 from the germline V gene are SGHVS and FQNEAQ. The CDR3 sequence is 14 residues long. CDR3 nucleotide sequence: TGTGCCAGCAGCTTTTCCGGGACAGGGGATGGCTACACCTTC. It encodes CASSFSGTGDGYTF.

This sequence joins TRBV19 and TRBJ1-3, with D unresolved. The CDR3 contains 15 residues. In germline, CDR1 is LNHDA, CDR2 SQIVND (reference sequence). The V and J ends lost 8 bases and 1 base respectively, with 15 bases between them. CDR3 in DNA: TGTGCCAGTGCAACTTTGAGGGATTCTGGAAACACCATATATTTT. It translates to CASATLRDSGNTIYF.

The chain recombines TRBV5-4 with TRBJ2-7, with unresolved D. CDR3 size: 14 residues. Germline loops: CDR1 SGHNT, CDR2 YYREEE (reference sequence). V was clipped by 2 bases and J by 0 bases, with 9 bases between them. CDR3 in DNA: TGTGCCAGCAGCTTTTCGGGTAGCTCCTACGAGCAGTACTTC. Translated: CASSFSGSSYEQYF. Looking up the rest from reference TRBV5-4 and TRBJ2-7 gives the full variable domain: ETGVTQSPTHLIKTRGQQVTLRCSSQSGHNTVSWYQQALGQGPQFIFQYYREEENGRGNFPPRFSGLQFPNYSSELNVNALELDDSALYLCASSFSGSSYEQYFGPGTRLTVT.

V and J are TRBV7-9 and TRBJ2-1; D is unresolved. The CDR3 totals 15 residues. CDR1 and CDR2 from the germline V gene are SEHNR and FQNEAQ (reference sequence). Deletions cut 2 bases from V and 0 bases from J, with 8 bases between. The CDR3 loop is CASSLNLYSYNEQFF. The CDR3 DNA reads TGTGCCAGCAGCTTAAATCTGTACTCCTACAATGAGCAGTTCTTC. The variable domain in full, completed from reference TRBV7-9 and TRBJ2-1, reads DTGVSQNPRHKITKRGQNVTFRCDPISEHNRLYWYRQTLGQGPEFLTYFQNEAQLEKSRLLSDRFSAERPKGSFSTLEIQRTEQGDSAMYLCASSLNLYSYNEQFFGPGTRLTVL.

CDR3 DNA: TGTGCCAGTAGTATGAAGTGGAGAGATACGCAGTATTTT. Encoded protein: CASSMKWRDTQYF. V gene TRBV19 combines with J gene TRBJ2-3; no definite D call. Germline V gene data show CDR1 as LNHDA and CDR2 as SQIVND (reference sequence). The CDR3 runs 13 residues. Between the trimmed V and J ends, which lost 3 bases and 5 bases, there was a span of 9 bases.